The T cell receptor (beta chain) described here comes from a study of OX40 agonist ivuxolimab in advanced cancers. The overall study: Eligibility rules accepted prior anti-PD-1, anti-PD-L1 or anti-CTLA-4 therapy, and 40% to 50% had some. Study observations and caveats: More expanded clones were found, on average, in CD8+ than in CD4+ T cells. By week 6 at 0.1 to 3.0 mg/kg, blood CD4+ and CD8+ T cells had expanded clonally.

Some clones are missing from TCRdb's copy, which holds only in-frame ones; the method was immunoSEQ multiplex PCR. The sample contains fewer than 45,000 clones, roughly 90% of which appear only once. Points on this clone: Antigen: not known.

CDR3 length: 13 amino acids. CDR1 is MDHEN, CDR2 SYDVKM, per germline. Trimming left V 5 bases short and J 0 bases short, with 7 bases between. Sequencing was performed on CD4+ or CD8+ T cells sorted from blood, taken in a trial of the OX40 agonist ivuxolimab. The chain recombines TRBV28 with TRBJ1-1; D not resolved. This sequence originates from an adult with an advanced solid tumor such as melanoma, head and neck, liver or kidney cancer. For the CDR3, the DNA is TGTGCCAGCAGTCTCCCAGTGAACACTGAAGCTTTCTTT. The encoded protein is CASSLPVNTEAFF.